This T cell receptor (beta chain) was found in a study of T cell repertoires in ileal Crohn's disease. Specified time point: inflamed ileum from the surgical specimen. The protocol was immunoSEQ multiplex PCR, while the TCRdb copy is restricted to in-frame clones and leaves out a portion. The sample holds about 7,800 clones, 70% to 90% seen once. The CDR3 is made up of 16 amino acids. Germline CDR1 and CDR2: KGHSH and LQKENI. V gave up 4 bases and J gave up 7 bases; unmatched junction bases: 13. The source of this sequence is an adult with Crohn's disease. What was sequenced was ileal tissue. The chain couples TRBV18 to TRBJ1-1, with 9 positions matching TRBD1. CDR3 bases: TGTGCCAGCTCACTGGGGACAGGGCGGGATAATAGTGAAGCTTTCTTT. It is translated as CASSLGTGRDNSEAFF.